One sample yielded the 30 T cell receptor beta chains listed below, sequenced in a study of cytomegalovirus exposure and HLA in healthy donors. PCR involved 60 Vbeta and 13 Jbeta primers. The repertoire was sequenced with immunoSEQ multiplex PCR; TCRdb's copy has only in-frame clones and lacks some. The table has 95,000 to 150,000 clones, 78% seen once. Sequencing was done on a sample of PBMCs. These receptor sequences come from a man aged 40-49 years in good health and CMV-seronegative.

The chain joins TRBV7-2 to TRBJ1-2; perhaps TRBD1 as D (6 bases). Germline V gives CDR1 SGHTA, CDR2 FQGNSA. This CDR3 spans 15 amino acids. Trimming took off 1 base at V and 4 bases at J, with 13 bases between the two ends. The CDR3 is CASSLVPGHVYGYTF. In DNA, the CDR3 is TGTGCCAGCAGCTTAGTCCCGGGACACGTCTATGGCTACACCTTC.

This chain links TRBV7-9 with TRBJ2-1, with 14 nucleotides matching TRBD2. Per the germline V gene, CDR1 is SEHNR and CDR2 is FQNEAQ (reference sequence). The J segment lost 0 bases and the V segment lost 6 bases, leaving 4 bases of the junction unmatched. CDR3 length equals 17 residues. CDR3 bases: TGTGCCAGCAGATTGACTAGCGGGGGGGTCTCCTACAATGAGCAGTTCTTC. As protein: CASRLTSGGVSYNEQFF.

This chain links TRBV10-3 with TRBJ1-2; no clear D gene. In germline, CDR1 is ENHRY, CDR2 SYGVKD. This CDR3 region has 14 residues. Trimming pared 5 bases from V and 6 bases from J, leaving 16 bases between. The DNA for the CDR3 is TGTGCCATCAGTAGCATAAGACCCGGGAATGGCTACACCTTC. It codes for CAISSIRPGNGYTF.

The chain links TRBV5-4 to TRBJ1-1; D remains unclear. V gave up 3 bases and J gave up 5 bases, with 5 bases separating them. The CDR3 has 11 amino acids. Germline V gene data show CDR1 as SGHNT and CDR2 as YYREEE (reference sequence). CDR3 DNA sequence: TGTGCCAGCAGCTCTTTTACTGAAGCTTTCTTT. Encoded protein: CASSSFTEAFF. The full variable domain, completed using reference TRBV5-4 and TRBJ1-1, is ETGVTQSPTHLIKTRGQQVTLRCSSQSGHNTVSWYQQALGQGPQFIFQYYREEENGRGNFPPRFSGLQFPNYSSELNVNALELDDSALYLCASSSFTEAFFGQGTRLTVV.

This clone has a single count. The chain recombines TRBV5-4 with TRBJ1-6, with D possibly matching TRBD1 (6 bases). In germline, CDR1 is SGHNT, CDR2 YYREEE (reference sequence). The V end lost 0 bases, the J end lost 7 bases, and 8 bases lay between the germline ends. The CDR3 covers 14 residues. The DNA for the CDR3 is TGTGCCAGCAGCTTGGCAGGGGCGAATTCACCCCTCCACTTT. It specifies CASSLAGANSPLHF. The full variable domain, in which reference TRBV5-4 and TRBJ1-6 provide the parts outside the CDR3, is ETGVTQSPTHLIKTRGQQVTLRCSSQSGHNTVSWYQQALGQGPQFIFQYYREEENGRGNFPPRFSGLQFPNYSSELNVNALELDDSALYLCASSLAGANSPLHFGNGTRLTVT.

The chain recombines TRBV27 with TRBJ1-5; possibly TRBD1 for D (6 bases). This CDR3 spans 18 amino acids. Deletions cut 5 bases from V and 4 bases from J, with 24 bases between. The V gene's germline CDR1 is MNHEY and CDR2 SMNVEV (reference sequence). In DNA, the CDR3 is TGTGCCAGCAGTAGCCGCCCCAGTCCGGGACAATCAAATCAGCCCCAGCATTTT. Translation gives CASSSRPSPGQSNQPQHF.

The chain joins TRBV4-3 to TRBJ1-5; TRBD1 agrees at 10 bases. The length of the CDR3 is 15 residues. Germline CDR1 reads LGHNA; CDR2 reads YSLEER. V shed 6 bases and J 6 bases; nucleotides not matched to a gene: 8. Written as DNA, the CDR3 is TGCGCCAGCAGTCCGGACAGGACAGGGGGTCAGCCCCAGCATTTT. Its translation: CASSPDRTGGQPQHF.

The rearrangement links TRBV5-1 to TRBJ2-2; the D gene is possibly TRBD1 (5 bases). The V end was cut by 2 bases, the J end by 4 bases, with 6 bases between. Per germline, CDR1 SGHRS and CDR2 YFSETQ. This CDR3 is 13 amino acids long. The CDR3 nucleotides are TGCGCCAGCAGCTTTGACAGCACCGGGGAGCTGTTTTTT. It specifies CASSFDSTGELFF.

The genes are TRBV18 and TRBJ2-7; TRBD1 aligns across 7 bases. This CDR3 spans 13 amino acids. Germline loops: CDR1 KGHSH, CDR2 LQKENI. With V trimmed by 3 bases and J by 4 bases, 3 bases remained unmatched. CDR3 loop: CASSPDRRYEQYF. CDR3 nucleotide sequence: TGTGCCAGCTCACCGGACAGGAGGTACGAGCAGTACTTC.

This clone occurred once. The chain links TRBV7-2 to TRBJ1-1; D might be TRBD1 (5 bases). CDR1 is SGHTA and CDR2 is FQGNSA in the germline V gene. The CDR3 is made up of 16 amino acids. The V and J ends lost 4 bases and 1 base respectively, with 16 bases between them. CDR3 sequence reads: CASSSRQPLRNTEAFF. CDR3 DNA sequence: TGTGCCAGCAGCTCCCGACAGCCCCTAAGGAACACTGAAGCTTTCTTT. The full variable domain, rest sourced from reference TRBV7-2 and TRBJ1-1, is GAGVSQSPSNKVTEKGKDVELRCDPISGHTALYWYRQSLGQGLEFLIYFQGNSAPDKSGLPSDRFSAERTGGSVSTLTIQRTQQEDSAVYLCASSSRQPLRNTEAFFGQGTRLTVV.

The table lists this clone with a count of one. The chain joins TRBV6-5 to TRBJ2-7; 7 bases line up with TRBD2. V shed 10 bases and J 5 bases; nucleotides not matched to a gene: 14. Germline V CDR1 and CDR2: MNHEY, SVGAGI. This CDR3 contains 14 residues. CDR3 sequence: CANPRDWGGDEQYF. DNA of the CDR3: TGTGCCAACCCCAGGGACTGGGGGGGGGACGAGCAGTACTTC.

The chain carries TRBV7-3 and TRBJ2-7; possible D gene TRBD1, 5 bases. The V end was cut by 2 bases, the J end by 1 base, with 12 bases between. This CDR3 is 15 amino acids long. Germline V gene data show CDR1 as SGHTA and CDR2 as FQGTGA. CDR3 protein: CASSLWAGSSYEQYF. The CDR3 bases are TGTGCCAGCAGCTTATGGGCAGGGTCTTCCTACGAGCAGTACTTC.

The V gene is TRBV7-2, the J gene TRBJ2-2, with D possibly matching TRBD2 (6 bases). V lost 3 bases, J lost 6 bases, and 8 bases lay in between. The length of the CDR3 is 13 residues. The germline CDR1 and CDR2 sequences are SGHTA and FQGNSA. CDR3 DNA sequence: TGTGCCAGCAGCTTCGGGGGTCCCGGGGAGCTGTTTTTT. Amino acids: CASSFGGPGELFF. The full variable domain, with the rest looked up from reference TRBV7-2 and TRBJ2-2, is GAGVSQSPSNKVTEKGKDVELRCDPISGHTALYWYRQSLGQGLEFLIYFQGNSAPDKSGLPSDRFSAERTGGSVSTLTIQRTQQEDSAVYLCASSFGGPGELFFGEGSRLTVL.

The chain recombines TRBV28 with TRBJ2-7; 9 bases agree with TRBD1. After removal of 5 bases from V and 2 bases from J, the junction contained 10 bases not matched to a gene. Germline values: CDR1 MDHEN, CDR2 SYDVKM. The CDR3 contains 16 residues. The CDR3 sequence is CASSPSGTGRAYEQYF. The CDR3 coding sequence is TGTGCCAGCAGTCCATCCGGGACAGGGCGCGCCTACGAGCAGTACTTC.

CDR3 DNA sequence: TGTGCCTGGAGTGTTGCGGGCGAGCAGTACTTC. Translated: CAWSVAGEQYF. V is TRBV30 and J is TRBJ2-7, with D possibly TRBD2 on 5 matching bases. CDR1 and CDR2 (germline): GTSNPN, SVGIG (reference sequence). The CDR3 sequence is 11 residues long. Trimming stripped 0 bases from V and 6 bases from J, with 6 bases between.

This chain links TRBV19 with TRBJ2-7; 8 bases align to TRBD2. The germline V gene encodes CDR1 LNHDA and CDR2 SQIVND (reference sequence). The CDR3 is 15 residues long. V trimming: 5 bases; J trimming: 0 bases; junction bases outside the gene matches: 6. Written as DNA, the CDR3 is TGTGCCAGTAGTTCAACGGGGGGGAGCTCCTACGAGCAGTACTTC. Its translation: CASSSTGGSSYEQYF.

The chain uses TRBV5-6 and TRBJ1-2; perhaps TRBD1 as D (6 bases). The CDR3 loop spans 16 amino acids. V gave up 0 bases and J gave up 2 bases, with 14 bases separating them. CDR1 SGHDT and CDR2 YYEEEE come from the germline V gene. Written as DNA, the CDR3 is TGTGCCAGCAGCTTGGGAGGTGGGGGCGAGAACTATGGCTACACCTTC. It codes for CASSLGGGGENYGYTF.

This clone was seen only once. The V call is TRBV6-5, the J call TRBJ2-1; 7 bases align to TRBD1. The trim removed 0 bases at V and 3 bases at J, leaving 5 bases unmatched. Germline CDR1 MNHEY, CDR2 SVGAGI. The length of the CDR3 is 16 residues. CDR3 bases: TGTGCCAGCAGTTACTCGAACAGGGGATTCTACAATGAGCAGTTCTTC. It codes for CASSYSNRGFYNEQFF.

The rearrangement uses TRBV5-5 and TRBJ1-4; 7 bases are shared with TRBD1. The junction had 14 bases not matched to a gene; V was cut back by 4 bases and J by 8 bases. The CDR3 spans 16 residues. Per the germline V gene, CDR1 is SGHKS and CDR2 is YYEKEE (reference sequence). The CDR3 nucleotides are TGTGCCAGCAGCCTACAAATTAGACAGGGTTCGGAAAAACTGTTTTTT. Its translation is CASSLQIRQGSEKLFF.

The chain is built from TRBV5-4 and TRBJ2-7; 9 nucleotides match TRBD1. The trim removed 4 bases at V and 2 bases at J, leaving 7 bases unmatched. CDR1 is SGHNT, CDR2 YYREEE, per germline (reference sequence). The CDR3 extends over 15 amino acids. The CDR3 spells CASSGDDRGTYEQYF. In DNA, the CDR3 is TGTGCCAGCAGCGGTGATGACAGGGGGACCTACGAGCAGTACTTC.

The chain joins TRBV7-2 to TRBJ2-1; D is uncertain. CDR1 and CDR2 from the germline V gene are SGHTA and FQGNSA. The V end was cut by 6 bases, the J end by 5 bases, with 11 bases between. The CDR3 has 13 residues. The CDR3 loop reads CASSLTRHNEQFF. The CDR3 nucleotides read TGTGCCAGCAGTTTGACACGCCACAATGAGCAGTTCTTC.

J is TRBJ1-2 and V is TRBV2, with D unclear. Trimming shortened V by 9 bases and J by 5 bases, and 16 bases separated the two germline ends. Germline V lookup: CDR1 SNHLY, CDR2 FYNNEI. This CDR3 is built from 13 residues. CDR3 sequence reads: CARGSGGGYGYTF. CDR3 bases: TGTGCCAGAGGCTCAGGCGGAGGATATGGCTACACCTTC.

This chain joins TRBV9 and TRBJ2-7; no definite D call. CDR1 is SGDLS and CDR2 is YYNGEE in the germline V gene. This CDR3 is built from 15 residues. V lost 0 bases, J lost 2 bases, and 12 bases lay in between. The CDR3 loop reads CASSVVQISTYEQYF. CDR3 nucleotide sequence: TGTGCCAGCAGCGTAGTTCAGATCTCAACCTACGAGCAGTACTTC. Supplemented by reference TRBV9 and TRBJ2-7, the full variable domain reads DSGVTQTPKHLITATGQRVTLRCSPRSGDLSVYWYQQSLDQGLQFLIQYYNGEERAKGNILERFSAQQFPDLHSELNLSSLELGDSALYFCASSVVQISTYEQYFGPGTRLTVT.

The chain employs TRBV5-6 and TRBJ1-5; D is unclear. Germline CDR1 reads SGHDT; CDR2 reads YYEEEE. The CDR3 is 13 residues long. Trimming removed 4 bases from V and 1 base from J, with 6 bases in between. CDR3 sequence (DNA): TGTGCCAGCAGCCGAGGGAGCAATCAGCCCCAGCATTTT. This codes for CASSRGSNQPQHF.

This chain uses TRBV19 with TRBJ1-4; 9 bases line up with TRBD1. The CDR3 length is 15 residues. V shed 6 bases and J 7 bases; nucleotides not matched to a gene: 9. Germline V gene lookup returns CDR1 LNHDA and CDR2 SQIVND (reference sequence). This chain's CDR3 is CASRITGTGTEKLFF. DNA for the CDR3: TGTGCCAGTAGGATTACCGGGACAGGGACTGAAAAACTGTTTTTT.

V is TRBV7-2 and J is TRBJ2-7; 9 positions match TRBD2. This CDR3 spans 13 amino acids. V lost 4 bases to trimming and J lost 3 bases; unmatched junction nucleotides: 1. The germline CDR1 and CDR2 sequences are SGHTA and FQGNSA. The chain's CDR3 is CASSSSGDYEQYF. DNA for the CDR3: TGTGCCAGCAGCTCTAGCGGGGACTACGAGCAGTACTTC.

The chain couples TRBV4-3 to TRBJ2-1; weak D call: TRBD1 (5 bases). CDR1 and CDR2 from the germline V gene are LGHNA and YSLEER. The CDR3 runs to 14 residues. Trimming cost V 4 bases and J 1 base, with 8 bases left between them. Written as DNA, the CDR3 is TGCGCCAGCAGCCGGACACGTTCCTACAATGAGCAGTTCTTC. Translation gives CASSRTRSYNEQFF.

A few counts support this clone. V and J are TRBV7-8 and TRBJ1-6, with D possibly TRBD1 on 5 matching bases. The CDR3 contains 15 residues. Germline CDR1 SGHVS, CDR2 FQNEAQ. The V and J ends lost 3 bases and 6 bases respectively, with 12 bases between them. The CDR3 reads CASSFRGCCNSPLHF. CDR3 DNA sequence: TGTGCCAGCAGCTTTAGGGGATGCTGTAATTCACCCCTCCACTTT. Drawing the rest from reference TRBV7-8 and TRBJ1-6, the complete variable domain is GAGVSQSPRYKVAKRGQDVALRCDPISGHVSLFWYQQALGQGPEFLTYFQNEAQLDKSGLPSDRFFAERPEGSVSTLKIQRTQQEDSAVYLCASSFRGCCNSPLHFGNGTRLTVT.

This clone was detected once. The chain joins TRBV5-5 to TRBJ1-5; 9 bases are a match to TRBD1. The germline V gene encodes CDR1 SGHKS and CDR2 YYEKEE (reference sequence). This CDR3 region has 15 residues. The junction had 12 bases not matched to a gene; V was cut back by 4 bases and J by 10 bases. CDR3 coding DNA: TGTGCCAGCAGCCTCACCCGGGACAGGGTCCATCCCCAGCATTTT. It translates to CASSLTRDRVHPQHF.

The chain employs TRBV5-5 and TRBJ2-7; unclear D gene. The germline gives CDR1 SGHKS, CDR2 YYEKEE (reference sequence). The CDR3 covers 15 residues. V lost 0 bases and J lost 6, with 16 bases in between. In DNA form, the CDR3 reads TGTGCCAGCAGCTTGGGTTCTCAATTTACTACCGAGCAGTACTTC. It is translated as CASSLGSQFTTEQYF.